This T cell receptor (beta chain) was identified in a study of graft-versus-host responses after intestinal transplantation. The CDR3 covers 15 residues. The V segment lost 1 base and the J segment 5 bases; nucleotides outside the gene matches: 6. Germline V gene lookup returns CDR1 GTSNPN and CDR2 SVGIG (reference sequence). Clones were read by immunoSEQ multiplex PCR, and TCRdb kept only the in-frame ones, dropping some. There are under 25,000 clones in the sample; approximately 89% occur only once, and less than 10% lies in the top ten. The gene calls are TRBV30 and TRBJ2-2, with 8 bases that match TRBD1. This sequence originates from a human patient who received an intestinal transplant, so some T cells may come from the graft donor. Source: PBMCs, taken about 230 days after intestinal transplant. The CDR3 spells CAWSALWTGTGELFF. The CDR3, as DNA: TGTGCCTGGAGTGCCCTCTGGACAGGGACCGGGGAGCTGTTTTTT.